This entry is about one T cell receptor beta chain. Methods used by the authors: Reference gene primer amplification gave estimated nucleated cell counts. Profiling relied on immunoSEQ multiplex PCR, and the TCRdb table lists in-frame clones only, not all of them. V and J calls and clone size are given by that table; D and trimming were obtained from the DNA. Among 200,000 or so clones listed, about 87% were seen once. CDR3 size: 14 residues. CDR1 is MNHEY, CDR2 SVGAGI, per germline. Trimming took off 0 bases at V and 6 bases at J, with 9 bases between the two ends. The cohort comprised adults aged roughly 18 to 100 years residing in about two dozen US areas. Donors were grouped by their self-reported clinical history. These data belong to a study of blood T cell repertoires in COVID-19.

This receptor was identified in a young woman who had recovered from COVID-19. The J gene is TRBJ1-5, the V gene TRBV6-5; D is uncertain. The specimen sequenced was PBMCs or T cells enriched from blood (not recorded which). The CDR3, as DNA: TGTGCCAGCAGTTACTCGATAGACTCTCAGCCCCAGCATTTT. Its translation is CASSYSIDSQPQHF.